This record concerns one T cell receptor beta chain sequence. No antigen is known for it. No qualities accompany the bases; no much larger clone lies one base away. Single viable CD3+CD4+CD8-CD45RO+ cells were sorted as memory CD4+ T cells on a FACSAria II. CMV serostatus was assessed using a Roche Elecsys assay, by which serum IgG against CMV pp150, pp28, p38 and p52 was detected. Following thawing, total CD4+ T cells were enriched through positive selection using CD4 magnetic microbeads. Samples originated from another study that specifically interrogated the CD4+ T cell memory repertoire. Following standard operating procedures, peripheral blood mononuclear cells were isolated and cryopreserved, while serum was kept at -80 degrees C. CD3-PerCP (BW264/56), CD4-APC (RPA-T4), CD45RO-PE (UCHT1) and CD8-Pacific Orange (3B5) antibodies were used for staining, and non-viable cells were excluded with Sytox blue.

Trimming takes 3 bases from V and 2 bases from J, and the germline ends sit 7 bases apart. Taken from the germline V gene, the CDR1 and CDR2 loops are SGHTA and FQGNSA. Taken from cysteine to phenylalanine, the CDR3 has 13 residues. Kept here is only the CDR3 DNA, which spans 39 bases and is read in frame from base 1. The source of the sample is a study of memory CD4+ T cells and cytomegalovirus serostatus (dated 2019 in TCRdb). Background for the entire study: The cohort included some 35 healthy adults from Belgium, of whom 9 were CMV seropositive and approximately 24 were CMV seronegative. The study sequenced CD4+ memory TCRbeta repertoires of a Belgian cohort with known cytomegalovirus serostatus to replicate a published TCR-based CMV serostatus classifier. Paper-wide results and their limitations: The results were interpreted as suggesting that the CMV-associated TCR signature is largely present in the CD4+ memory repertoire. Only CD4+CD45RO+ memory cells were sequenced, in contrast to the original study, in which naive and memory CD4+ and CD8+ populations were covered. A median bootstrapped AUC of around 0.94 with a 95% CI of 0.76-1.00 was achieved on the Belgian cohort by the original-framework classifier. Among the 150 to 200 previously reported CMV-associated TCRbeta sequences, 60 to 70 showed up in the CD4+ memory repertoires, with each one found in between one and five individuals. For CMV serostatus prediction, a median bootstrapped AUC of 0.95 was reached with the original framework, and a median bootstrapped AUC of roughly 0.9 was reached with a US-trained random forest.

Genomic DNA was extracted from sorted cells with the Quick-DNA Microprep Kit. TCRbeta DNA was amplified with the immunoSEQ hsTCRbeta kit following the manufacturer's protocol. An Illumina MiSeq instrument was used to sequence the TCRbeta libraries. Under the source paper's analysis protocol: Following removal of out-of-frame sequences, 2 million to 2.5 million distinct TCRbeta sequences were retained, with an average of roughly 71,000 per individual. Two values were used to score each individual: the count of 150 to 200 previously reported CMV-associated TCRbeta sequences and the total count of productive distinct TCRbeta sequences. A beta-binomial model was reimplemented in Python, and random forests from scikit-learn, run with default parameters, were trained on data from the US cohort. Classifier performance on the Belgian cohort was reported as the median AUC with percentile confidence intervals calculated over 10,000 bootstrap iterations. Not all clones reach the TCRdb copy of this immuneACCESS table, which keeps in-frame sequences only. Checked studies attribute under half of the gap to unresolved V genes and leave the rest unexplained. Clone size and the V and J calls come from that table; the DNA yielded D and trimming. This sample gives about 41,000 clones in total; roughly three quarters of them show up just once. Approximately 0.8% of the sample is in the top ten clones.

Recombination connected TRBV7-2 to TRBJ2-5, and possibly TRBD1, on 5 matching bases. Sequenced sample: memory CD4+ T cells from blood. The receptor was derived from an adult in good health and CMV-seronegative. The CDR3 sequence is CASSFQGQETQYF. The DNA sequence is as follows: TGTGCCAGCAGCTTCCAGGGTCAAGAGACCCAGTACTTC.